The 27 T cell receptor beta chains presented below share a single source sample, sequenced in a study of T cell changes during pregnancy in multiple sclerosis. Clones were read by immunoSEQ multiplex PCR, and TCRdb kept only the in-frame ones, dropping some. The sample shows some 70,000 clones, about 91% of them seen only once. The material was CD8+ T cells from peripheral blood mononuclear cells, obtained before pregnancy. The receptors here all came from a female donor with multiple sclerosis, enrolled in a pregnancy study.

The rearrangement uses TRBV5-6 and TRBJ1-1; D gene uncertain. The CDR3 covers 13 residues. With 0 bases removed from V and 4 bases from J, the gap between germline ends came to 7 bases. The germline CDR1 and CDR2 sequences are SGHDT and YYEEEE. The CDR3 is CASSLAGSTEAFF. The DNA of the CDR3 is TGTGCCAGCAGCTTGGCTGGTAGCACTGAAGCTTTCTTT.

V gene TRBV6-5 combines with J gene TRBJ2-1; TRBD2 is a possible D gene (6 bases). The CDR3 consists of 15 residues. V shed 0 bases and J shed 6 bases, with 12 bases lying between them. Looked up from germline, CDR1 is MNHEY and CDR2 is SVGAGI. The DNA for the CDR3 is TGTGCCAGCAGTTACTCTTTCGGGGGATTCAATGAGCAGTTCTTC. It codes for CASSYSFGGFNEQFF.

The chain carries TRBV5-6 and TRBJ2-5; 7 bases line up with TRBD1. This CDR3 has 13 amino acids. The V gene's germline CDR1 is SGHDT and CDR2 YYEEEE. Losses at the gene ends were 4 bases for V and 4 bases for J; bases not matched to a gene: 4. The CDR3 spells CASSPPGGETQYF. DNA for the CDR3: TGTGCCAGCAGCCCCCCAGGGGGAGAGACCCAGTACTTC.

This clone was picked up one time. The chain employs TRBV27 and TRBJ1-4; D remains ambiguous. From germline, CDR1 is MNHEY and CDR2 SMNVEV (reference sequence). This CDR3 spans 16 amino acids. Trimming removed 0 bases at V and 5 bases at J, with 13 bases between. CDR3 protein: CASSLSGGVTNEKLFF. As DNA, the CDR3 is TGTGCCAGCAGTTTATCGGGCGGGGTTACGAATGAAAAACTGTTTTTT.

This chain uses TRBV5-1 with TRBJ2-7, with 9 bases fitting TRBD1. J was trimmed by 4 bases and V by 4 bases; bases with no gene match: 9. The CDR3 extends over 15 amino acids. The germline V gene encodes CDR1 SGHRS and CDR2 YFSETQ. The CDR3 protein is CASSLAQGARYEQYF. CDR3 coding DNA: TGCGCCAGCAGCCTAGCACAGGGGGCGCGGTACGAGCAGTACTTC.

The chain carries TRBV13 and TRBJ2-1, with D unclear. The ends were cut back, 5 bases at V and 9 bases at J, with 11 bases in the middle. The CDR3 loop spans 12 amino acids. Germline CDR1 and CDR2: PRHDT and FYEKMQ (reference sequence). CDR3 protein: CASSPPSSEQFF. The DNA of the CDR3 is TGTGCCAGCAGCCCCCCCTCGAGTGAGCAGTTCTTC.

V is TRBV10-3 and J is TRBJ2-2, with D tentatively TRBD2 (5 bases). V lost 2 bases, J lost 1 base, and 26 bases lay in between. The CDR3 covers 21 residues. Looked up from germline, CDR1 is ENHRY and CDR2 is SYGVKD. The CDR3 protein is CAISEHLLSSRPRVNTGELFF. In DNA form, the CDR3 reads TGTGCCATCAGTGAGCACCTTCTCTCTAGCCGACCCCGAGTGAACACCGGGGAGCTGTTTTTT.

The chain links TRBV15 to TRBJ1-5, with 7 nucleotides matching TRBD1. The CDR3 contains 16 residues. Germline CDR1 and CDR2: LNHNV and YYDKDF (reference sequence). Germline trimming cut 6 bases from V and 3 bases from J; bases unmatched to any gene: 11. The CDR3 nucleotides read TGTGCCACCAGTCCGAACCCGACAGGGAACAATCAGCCCCAGCATTTT. Its translation: CATSPNPTGNNQPQHF.

CDR3 in DNA: TGCGCCAGCAGCTTGGCGCAGGTAAACACTGAAGCTTTCTTT. The encoded protein is CASSLAQVNTEAFF. The V call is TRBV5-1, the J call TRBJ1-1; D gene uncertain. Germline V gives CDR1 SGHRS, CDR2 YFSETQ. The CDR3 spans 14 residues. Trimming removed 0 bases from V and 2 bases from J, with 8 bases in between. Full variable domain (remainder filled in from reference TRBV5-1 and TRBJ1-1): KAGVTQTPRYLIKTRGQQVTLSCSPISGHRSVSWYQQTPGQGLQFLFEYFSETQRNKGNFPGRFSGRQFSNSRSEMNVSTLELGDSALYLCASSLAQVNTEAFFGQGTRLTVV.

The CDR3 nucleotides read TGCGCCAGCAGCCAAGGGACAGTAAGCACTGAAGCTTTCTTT. Translating gives CASSQGTVSTEAFF. V and J are TRBV4-1 and TRBJ1-1; possibly TRBD1 for D (6 bases). Trimming took off 1 base at V and 4 bases at J, with 10 bases between the two ends. Germline V gene sequence: CDR1 MGHRA, CDR2 YSYEKL. The CDR3 is 14 amino acids.

The V and J genes are TRBV6-5 and TRBJ1-1; tentative D call: TRBD1 (5 bases). V dropped 5 bases and J dropped 4 bases, with 14 bases sitting between them. Germline V gene sequence: CDR1 MNHEY, CDR2 SVGAGI. The length of the CDR3 is 14 residues. The chain's CDR3 is CASSLGRGSTEAFF. CDR3 nucleotide sequence: TGTGCCAGCAGTCTGGGACGGGGGAGCACTGAAGCTTTCTTT.

The V and J genes are TRBV27 and TRBJ1-1; perhaps TRBD1 as D (5 bases). Germline V gene lookup returns CDR1 MNHEY and CDR2 SMNVEV (reference sequence). Trimming left V 2 bases short and J 2 bases short, with 9 bases between. This CDR3 contains 14 residues. CDR3 nucleotides: TGTGCCAGCAGTTTAGCAGGGATTAACACTGAAGCTTTCTTT. Translated, it gives CASSLAGINTEAFF.

The sample holds a few counts of this clone. V gene TRBV30 combines with J gene TRBJ1-1; D is perhaps TRBD1 (6 bases). The CDR3 is made up of 12 amino acids. With 5 bases removed from V and 7 bases from J, the gap between germline ends came to 14 bases. From germline, CDR1 is GTSNPN and CDR2 SVGIG (reference sequence). CDR3 nucleotides: TGTGCCTGGGGGGGACACACCGATGAAGCTTTCTTT. Its translation is CAWGGHTDEAFF.

The CDR3 sequence: CASSLASVTDTQYF. The CDR3 DNA reads TGTGCCAGCAGCCTAGCGTCTGTGACAGATACGCAGTATTTT. The J gene is TRBJ2-3, the V gene TRBV7-3; D is perhaps TRBD2 (6 bases). Trimming took 5 bases from V and 3 from J, leaving 12 bases between them. Germline CDR1 and CDR2: SGHTA and FQGTGA. The CDR3 loop spans 14 amino acids. Full variable domain (outside the CDR3, taken from reference TRBV7-3 and TRBJ2-3): GAGVSQTPSNKVTEKGKYVELRCDPISGHTALYWYRQSLGQGPEFLIYFQGTGAADDSGLPNDRFFAVRPEGSVSTLKIQRTERGDSAVYLCASSLASVTDTQYFGPGTRLTVL.

This chain links TRBV25-1 with TRBJ2-7; D is perhaps TRBD1 (5 bases). The CDR3 runs 12 residues. Germline-derived CDR1 and CDR2 are MGHDK and SYGVNS. The V gene lost 4 bases and the J gene lost 7 bases, with 11 bases spanning the gap. In DNA, the CDR3 is TGTGCCAGCAGTGCAGGGATAAGGGAGCAGTACTTC. Translated, it gives CASSAGIREQYF.

The chain joins TRBV2 to TRBJ2-7; 12 nucleotides align to TRBD2. This CDR3 is built from 15 residues. V lost 6 bases and J lost 6; bases outside the gene matches: 9. Germline CDR1 reads SNHLY; CDR2 reads FYNNEI. The CDR3 loop is CASRGLAGPLREQYF. In nucleotides, the CDR3 is TGTGCCAGCAGAGGACTAGCGGGGCCACTTCGCGAGCAGTACTTC.

This clone has more than one count but fewer than ten. Additional DNA sequences in this sample encode the identical CDR3. The chain joins TRBV6-5 to TRBJ1-1; D is undetermined. This CDR3 spans 13 amino acids. CDR1 MNHEY and CDR2 SVGAGI come from the germline V gene. The V and J ends lost 0 bases and 5 bases respectively, with 7 bases between them. The CDR3 DNA is TGTGCCAGCAGTTACTCTCGAGGGACTGAAGCTTTCTTT. Protein sequence: CASSYSRGTEAFF.

The chain couples TRBV10-3 to TRBJ1-2, with 8 bases aligning to TRBD1. The CDR3 is made up of 15 amino acids. The germline gives CDR1 ENHRY, CDR2 SYGVKD. Trimming took 5 bases from V and 6 from J; bases not matched to a gene: 11. The CDR3 coding sequence is TGTGCCATCAGTTGGGGGACAGGATTACAGGATGGCTACACCTTC. Translating it yields CAISWGTGLQDGYTF.

This clone has only a few counts. The chain joins TRBV5-1 to TRBJ2-7; 7 bases fit TRBD1. The CDR3 length is 13 residues. Germline values: CDR1 SGHRS, CDR2 YFSETQ. V shed 4 bases, J shed 2 bases, and the junction held 3 bases outside the gene matches. The CDR3 loop is CASSPTGAYEQYF. The CDR3 DNA follows: TGCGCCAGCAGCCCTACAGGGGCCTACGAGCAGTACTTC.

The CDR3: CASSIGAGGESYEQYF. As DNA, the CDR3 is TGTGCCAGTAGTATAGGGGCAGGGGGTGAGTCCTACGAGCAGTACTTC. This chain connects TRBV19 to TRBJ2-7, with 7 positions matching TRBD1. Unmatched junction bases numbered 7, after V lost 1 base and J lost 1 base. The CDR3 length is 16 residues. In germline, CDR1 is LNHDA, CDR2 SQIVND (reference sequence). The complete variable domain, with remaining parts taken from reference TRBV19 and TRBJ2-7, reads DGGITQSPKYLFRKEGQNVTLSCEQNLNHDAMYWYRQDPGQGLRLIYYSQIVNDFQKGDIAEGYSVSREKKESFPLTVTSAQKNPTAFYLCASSIGAGGESYEQYFGPGTRLTVT.

CDR3 region: CASSQGGAPAHTF. The CDR3 coding sequence is TGTGCCAGCAGCCAAGGGGGCGCGCCCGCGCACACCTTC. This chain joins TRBV14 and TRBJ1-2, with D perhaps matching TRBD1 (5 bases). The CDR3 totals 13 residues. V shed 1 base and J shed 12 bases, with 15 bases lying between them. Germline values: CDR1 SGHDN, CDR2 FVKESK.

The chain employs TRBV7-3 and TRBJ2-3; 9 bases fit TRBD1. V lost 6 bases and J lost 2; bases outside the gene matches: 6. Germline assignment: CDR1 SGHTA and CDR2 FQGTGA. The length of the CDR3 is 15 residues. This CDR3 reads CASSPTGGLTDTQYF. The CDR3 bases are TGTGCCAGCAGTCCGACAGGGGGGCTCACAGATACGCAGTATTTT.

The chain combines TRBV7-6 with TRBJ1-2; perhaps TRBD1 as D (5 bases). This CDR3 comprises 13 residues. V lost 5 bases, J lost 8 bases, and 15 bases lay in between. Germline V lookup: CDR1 SGHVS, CDR2 FNYEAQ. The CDR3 DNA is TGTGCCAGCAGCCCCGGAGGGGCTCGAGGCTACACCTTC. Its protein is CASSPGGARGYTF.

The chain carries TRBV5-4 and TRBJ2-7; TRBD1 agrees at 10 bases. Germline V gives CDR1 SGHNT, CDR2 YYREEE (reference sequence). This CDR3 spans 15 amino acids. The V segment lost 4 bases and the J segment 5 bases; nucleotides outside the gene matches: 9. CDR3: CASSPWGTGVDEQYF. The CDR3 DNA sequence: TGTGCCAGCAGCCCCTGGGGGACAGGGGTAGACGAGCAGTACTTC.

The rearrangement links TRBV29-1 to TRBJ2-3; D unresolved. V gave up 3 bases and J gave up 2 bases, with 9 bases separating them. Germline CDR1 reads SQVTM; CDR2 reads ANQGSEA. CDR3 size: 13 residues. The CDR3 region has the DNA TGCAGCGTTGATTCGGTACTCACAGATACGCAGTATTTT. Protein product: CSVDSVLTDTQYF.

This clone was observed a single time. J is TRBJ2-1 and V is TRBV13, with a weak D call TRBD1 (6 bases). The germline V gene has CDR1 PRHDT and CDR2 FYEKMQ (reference sequence). Trimming stripped 0 bases from V and 5 bases from J, with 11 bases between. The CDR3 contains 15 residues. CDR3 DNA sequence: TGTGCCAGCAGCTTAGGCCGAGGGGGAGACAATGAGCAGTTCTTC. This sequence encodes CASSLGRGGDNEQFF. The whole variable domain, remainder taken from reference TRBV13 and TRBJ2-1, is AAGVIQSPRHLIKEKRETATLKCYPIPRHDTVYWYQQGPGQDPQFLISFYEKMQSDKGSIPDRFSAQQFSDYHSELNMSSLELGDSALYFCASSLGRGGDNEQFFGPGTRLTVL.

V gene TRBV4-1 combines with J gene TRBJ2-3; 10 positions match TRBD2. Germline-derived CDR1 and CDR2 are MGHRA and YSYEKL. The CDR3 is made up of 19 amino acids. V dropped 3 bases and J dropped 0; count of bases not matched to a gene: 12. In nucleotides, the CDR3 is TGCGCCAGCAGCCACCCTGGAGCGGGGGGGCTGGGGAGCACAGATACGCAGTATTTT. It specifies CASSHPGAGGLGSTDTQYF.